Included here is one TCR beta chain sequence, with context. Seattle enrolled patients during active infection and tracked them longitudinally. The sample comes from a study of blood T cell repertoires in COVID-19. Background on the study: The samples span acute and convalescent COVID-19 from the United States, Italy and Spain. T cells, B-cell-depleted T cells, or PBMCs provided the cDNA or gDNA that served as material.

The authors' processing: Using reference gene primer amplification, nucleated cell counts were estimated. Assay: immunoSEQ multiplex PCR; the TCRdb copy retains only in-frame clones and omits some. The D gene and trimming were derived from the DNA, and the V and J assignments and clone size from that table. In the table there are about 260,000 clones, about 88% of which are singletons. V lost 4 bases to trimming and J lost 1 base; unmatched junction nucleotides: 3. Per the germline V gene, CDR1 is LNHDA and CDR2 is SQIVND (reference sequence). The CDR3 loop spans 16 amino acids. The clonotype was recovered from a woman in her sixties or seventies with COVID-19, enrolled during active disease. Sample: peripheral blood. The chain has TRBV19 and TRBJ2-6, with TRBD1 matching 8 bases. CDR3 nucleotides: TGTGCCAGTAGTACAGGGGGCGGTTCTGGGGCCAACGTCCTGACTTTC. It translates to CASSTGGGSGANVLTF. Based on the CDR3 plus reference TRBV19 and TRBJ2-6, the full variable domain is DGGITQSPKYLFRKEGQNVTLSCEQNLNHDAMYWYRQDPGQGLRLIYYSQIVNDFQKGDIAEGYSVSREKKESFPLTVTSAQKNPTAFYLCASSTGGGSGANVLTFGAGSRLTVL.